This T cell receptor (beta chain) was sequenced during a study of molecular identifiers for immune sequencing clone quantification. Ten or more counts support this clonotype. V lost 0 bases, J lost 4 bases, and 3 bases stayed unmatched. CDR3 length: 15 residues. Isolation of naive CD8 T cells was achieved by sorting on a CD8+CD4-CCR7+CD45RA+ phenotype. MiXCR, applied by TCRdb to the PCR reads, yields one record per CDR3 protein. The sample gives some 650,000 distinct CDR3 sequences, 15% to 20% of which show up once; 0.85% to 0.9% is in the top ten. The sequence came from a human donor in good health. Some libraries in this study had Jurkat cell RNA spiked in. The V gene is TRBV23-1, the J gene TRBJ2-5; 9 positions agree with TRBD2. TRBV23-1 is classed as an ORF, of uncertain function. Sequencing was performed on naive CD8+ T cells from blood, with Jurkat cell RNA spiked in. As for subset: FACS-sorted CD8+CD4-CCR7+CD45RA+ naive T cells. The CDR3 DNA is TGCGCCAGCAGTCAATCTAGCGGGGGAGCAGAGACCCAGTACTTC. Encoded protein: CASSQSSGGAETQYF.